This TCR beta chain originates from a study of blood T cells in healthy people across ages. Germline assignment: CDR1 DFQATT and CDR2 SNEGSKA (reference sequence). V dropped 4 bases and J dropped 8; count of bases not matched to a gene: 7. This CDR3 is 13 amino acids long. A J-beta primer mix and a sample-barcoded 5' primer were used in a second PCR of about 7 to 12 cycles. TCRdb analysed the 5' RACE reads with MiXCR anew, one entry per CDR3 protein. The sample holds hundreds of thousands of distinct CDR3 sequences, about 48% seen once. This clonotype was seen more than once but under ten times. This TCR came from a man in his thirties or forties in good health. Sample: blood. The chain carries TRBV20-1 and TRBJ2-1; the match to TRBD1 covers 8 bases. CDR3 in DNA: TGCAGTGCTAAACGGACAGGGTTCGATGAGCAGTTCTTC. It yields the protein CSAKRTGFDEQFF.